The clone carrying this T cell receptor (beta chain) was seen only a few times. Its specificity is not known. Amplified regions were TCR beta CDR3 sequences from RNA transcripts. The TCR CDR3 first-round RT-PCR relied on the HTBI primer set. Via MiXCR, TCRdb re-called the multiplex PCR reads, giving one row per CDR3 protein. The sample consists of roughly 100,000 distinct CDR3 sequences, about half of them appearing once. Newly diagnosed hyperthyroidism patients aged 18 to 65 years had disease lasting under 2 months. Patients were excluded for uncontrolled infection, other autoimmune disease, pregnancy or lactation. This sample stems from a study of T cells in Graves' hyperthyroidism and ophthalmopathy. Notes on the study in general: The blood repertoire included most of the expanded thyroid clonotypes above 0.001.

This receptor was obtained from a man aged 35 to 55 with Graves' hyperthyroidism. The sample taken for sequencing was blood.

CDR3 region: CASSTLTGTSGRIGEQFF. CDR3 coding DNA: TGTGCCAGCAGTACCTTGACAGGGACCAGCGGGAGGATTGGTGAGCAGTTCTTC. The rearrangement uses TRBV7-2 and TRBJ2-1; the match to TRBD2 covers 9 bases. J was trimmed by 9 bases and V by 6 bases; bases with no gene match: 21. The CDR3 runs to 18 residues. Germline loops: CDR1 SGHTA, CDR2 FQGNSA.